This T cell receptor (beta chain) was profiled in a study of CD4+ T cells in melanoma. Regarding the study as a whole: CD8+ T cell, macrophage and B cell function reportedly correlated with neoantigen-specific CD4+ T cells. Reportedly, melanoma neoantigen-specific CD4+ T cells showed varied differentiation states.

Using immunoSEQ multiplex PCR, the repertoire was profiled, and TCRdb retains in-frame clones only, with some absent. The sample comprises around 130,000 clones, 85% to 95% of which are singletons, and about 1.6% rests with the top ten. In this sample, this clone turned up a few times. The antigen is not known. The V gene lost 5 bases and the J gene lost 2 bases, with 16 bases spanning the gap. The CDR3 covers 17 residues. Germline lookup yields CDR1 SGHVS and CDR2 FNYEAQ. This chain joins TRBV7-6 and TRBJ2-6, with D possibly called TRBD1 or TRBD2 (7 bases each). This receptor was taken from a human donor with melanoma. The CDR3 loop is CASSPPGGDPGANVLTF. The CDR3 DNA is TGTGCCAGCAGCCCACCAGGGGGGGACCCTGGGGCCAACGTCCTGACTTTC.